This is a list of T cell receptor beta chains from one sample in a study of blood T cell repertoires in COVID-19. Some clones are missing from TCRdb's copy, which holds only in-frame ones; the method was immunoSEQ multiplex PCR. The sample holds 150,000 or so clones, 75% to 90% seen once. The sequenced sample was peripheral blood. The receptors derive from a woman in her 40s with acute or convalescent COVID-19. The CDR3 runs from the conserved cysteine through the conserved F or W. The D gene is left open where the match is weak. A clone size is listed for some rows: how often the clone was seen (once, few, many), or a class if it is expanded.

>TRBJ2-1|TRBD2|TRBV28|NA
TGTGCCAGCAGTTTGGCGGGGGGGCGAAATGAGCAGTTCTTC
CASSLAGGRNEQFF
>TRBJ1-5|NA|TRBV7-9|NA
TGTGCCAGCAGCCCAGACGGGGGGAACAATCAGCCCCAGCATTTT
CASSPDGGNNQPQHF
>TRBJ1-3|NA|TRBV11-2|NA
TGTGCCAGCAGCCCAACAAAAACAGGCTACTCTGGAAACACCATATATTTT
CASSPTKTGYSGNTIYF
>TRBJ2-4|TRBD1|TRBV19|NA
TGTGCCAGTAGTATACAACAGGGGGCATTGAACTTC
CASSIQQGALNF
>TRBJ2-7|NA|TRBV5-1|NA
TGCGCCAGCAGCTTGGCAGGACAGTACGAGCAGTACTTC
CASSLAGQYEQYF
>TRBJ1-6|NA|TRBV5-6|NA
TGTGCCAGCAGCCATAGAAATAACAGGAGTTCACCCCTCCACTTT
CASSHRNNRSSPLHF
>TRBJ2-7|NA|TRBV20-1|NA
TGCAGTGCTAGTGGCATCCAGGCCTACGAGCAGTACTTC
CSASGIQAYEQYF
>TRBJ2-2|TRBD2|TRBV3-1/TRBV3-2|NA
TGTGCCAGCGCGGAATTTAGCGGGGGGGCTACCGGGGAGCTGTTTTTT
CASAEFSGGATGELFF
>TRBJ2-7|NA|TRBV28|NA
TGTGCCAGCAGTTTCGGGAGCGAGCAGTACTTC
CASSFGSEQYF
>TRBJ1-2|NA|TRBV28|NA
TGTGCCAGCACCCTCCAGGGATATGGCTACACCTTC
CASTLQGYGYTF
>TRBJ1-6|NA|TRBV7-9|NA
TGTGCCAGCAGCTCACAGGGTTTATCACCCCTCCACTTT
CASSSQGLSPLHF
>TRBJ1-1|TRBD1|TRBV5-8|NA
TGTGCCAGCAGTGCGGGACAGGGGGCACATGAAGCTTTCTTT
CASSAGQGAHEAFF
>TRBJ1-3|TRBD1|TRBV18|NA
TGTGCCAGCTCACCGGGACAGGTCTCTGGAAACACCATATATTTT
CASSPGQVSGNTIYF
>TRBJ2-3|TRBD1|TRBV28|NA
TGTGCCAGCAGTTCCCCTCTCGGGACAGGAGTAACAGATACGCAGTATTTT
CASSSPLGTGVTDTQYF
>TRBJ1-1|NA|TRBV3-1/TRBV3-2|NA
TGTGCCAGCAGCCAAGGTACAGAAATGAACACTGAAGCTTTCTTT
CASSQGTEMNTEAFF
>TRBJ2-5|NA|TRBV28|NA
TGTGCCAGCAGTTCGCGGGACAGAGCACAAGAGACCCAGTACTTC
CASSSRDRAQETQYF
>TRBJ1-2|TRBD1|TRBV3-1/TRBV3-2|NA
TGTGCCAGCAGCCAACGACAGGGGACGCGCTACACCTTC
CASSQRQGTRYTF
>TRBJ2-5|TRBD2|TRBV11-3|NA
TGTGCCAGCAGCTTAGTCCCCGGACTAGCGGGAGGCCAAGAGACCCAGTACTTC
CASSLVPGLAGGQETQYF
>TRBJ2-1|NA|TRBV7-8|NA
TGTGCCAGCAGCTCTGAGTACAATGAGCAGTTCTTC
CASSSEYNEQFF
>TRBJ2-7|TRBD1|TRBV6-5|NA
TGTGCCAGCAGTTACGTACAGGGGGTTAGCTACGAGCAGTACTTC
CASSYVQGVSYEQYF
>TRBJ2-1|TRBD2|TRBV7-8|NA
TGTGCCAGCAGCTTAGTTCCTCAAGCGGGATCGGGTGTCAATGAGCAGTTCTTC
CASSLVPQAGSGVNEQFF
>TRBJ1-3|NA|TRBV11-3|NA
TGTGCCAGCACCGACAGTTCAATTGGAAACACCATATATTTT
CASTDSSIGNTIYF
>TRBJ1-2|TRBD1|TRBV6-1|NA
TGTGCCAGCAGTGAGAGGGGGACAGGGAGCCGATCCTATGGCTACACCTTC
CASSERGTGSRSYGYTF
>TRBJ1-2|TRBD1|TRBV7-3|NA
TGTGCCAGCAGCTTAGCAGGGGGCTATGGCTACACCTTC
CASSLAGGYGYTF
>TRBJ1-1|TRBD1|TRBV7-8|NA
TGTGCCAGCAGTACGACAGGGGCGAGCATAAACACTGAAGCTTTCTTT
CASSTTGASINTEAFF
>TRBJ2-7|NA|TRBV14|NA
TGTGCCAGCAGCCAAGGACGTGGGAGGAGGAGGGAGCAGTACTTC
CASSQGRGRRREQYF
>TRBJ2-1|TRBD1|TRBV27|NA
TGTGCCAGCAGTCAGACAGGGATAAATGAGCAGTTCTTC
CASSQTGINEQFF
>TRBJ1-5|NA|TRBV6-1|NA
TGTGCCAGCAGTGAATATGTCCAAGACAGGCAGCCCCAGCATTTT
CASSEYVQDRQPQHF
>TRBJ2-7|NA|TRBV5-1|NA
TGCGCCAGCAGCGCTACAGGGAACTACGAGCAGTACTTC
CASSATGNYEQYF
>TRBJ1-1|NA|TRBV19|NA
TGTGCCAGTAGTATTGCGGGGTCGGCTGAAGCTTTCTTT
CASSIAGSAEAFF
>TRBJ2-1|TRBD2|TRBV6-1|NA
TGTGCCAGCAGTGAAGGACTAGCGGGGTATTATGAGCAGTTCTTC
CASSEGLAGYYEQFF
>TRBJ1-1|NA|TRBV6-5|once
TGTGCCAGCAGGGACGCCGGGACAAAGAACACTGAAGCTTTCTTT
CASRDAGTKNTEAFF
>TRBJ2-7|NA|TRBV5-1|NA
TGCGCCAGCAGCTACTCACTGGGGGGACTGACCTCCTACGAGCAGTACTTC
CASSYSLGGLTSYEQYF
>TRBJ1-6|NA|TRBV3-1/TRBV3-2|NA
TGTGCCAGCAAAATGGGACACGAGAATTCACCCCTCCACTTT
CASKMGHENSPLHF
>TRBJ2-1|TRBD2|TRBV10-1|NA
TGCGCCAGCAGTGGTAGCGGGCGTTACTACAATGAGCAGTTCTTC
CASSGSGRYYNEQFF
>TRBJ2-3|NA|TRBV4-1|NA
TGCGCCAGCAGACTCAGCGGCTTCTTCACAGATACGCAGTATTTT
CASRLSGFFTDTQYF